This is a list of T cell receptor beta chains from one sample in a study of blood T cell repertoires in COVID-19. Clones were read by immunoSEQ multiplex PCR, and TCRdb kept only the in-frame ones, dropping some. Found here are a few hundred thousand clones, 70% to 90% of them singletons; the top ten hold just over 6.5%. The source material was PBMCs or T cells enriched from blood (not recorded which). The receptors were sampled from a woman between 50 and 59 years old who had been exposed to COVID-19. Each CDR3 is given with its conserved first and last residue. The D gene is left open where the match is weak. For some rows the clone size is stated as once, few or many, or as a class when expanded; others skip it.

cdr3_nt: TGTGCCAGCAGTAACCAGGGAAGAAACGAGCAGTACTTC
cdr3_aa: CASSNQGRNEQYF
v_call: TRBV5-4
d_call: .
j_call: TRBJ2-7
clone_size: .

cdr3_nt: TGTGCCAGCTCACCCACAGGGGGATCGAACACTGAAGCTTTCTTT
cdr3_aa: CASSPTGGSNTEAFF
v_call: TRBV18
d_call: TRBD1
j_call: TRBJ1-1
clone_size: few

cdr3_nt: TGTGCCAGCAGCGTAGGGGGGACAGGTCTCACAGATACGCAGTATTTT
cdr3_aa: CASSVGGTGLTDTQYF
v_call: TRBV9
d_call: TRBD1
j_call: TRBJ2-3
clone_size: .

cdr3_nt: TGTGCCACCAGTGATTTGTCCATAGCCTATGGCTACACCTTC
cdr3_aa: CATSDLSIAYGYTF
v_call: TRBV24-1
d_call: .
j_call: TRBJ1-2
clone_size: .

cdr3_nt: TGTGCCAGCAAGCGGGCCGGGGAGCTGTTTTTT
cdr3_aa: CASKRAGELFF
v_call: TRBV12-3/TRBV12-4
d_call: .
j_call: TRBJ2-2
clone_size: .

cdr3_nt: TGTGCCAGCAGCTTAGGAGCGGGGGAGCAGTTCTTC
cdr3_aa: CASSLGAGEQFF
v_call: TRBV7-2
d_call: TRBD2
j_call: TRBJ2-1
clone_size: .

cdr3_nt: TGTGCCAGCAGTTTCTGGGCGCGCGAGCAGTACTTC
cdr3_aa: CASSFWAREQYF
v_call: TRBV12-3/TRBV12-4
d_call: .
j_call: TRBJ2-7
clone_size: .

cdr3_nt: TGTGCCAGTAACGAGGGTACCACCTATGGCTACACCTTC
cdr3_aa: CASNEGTTYGYTF
v_call: TRBV19
d_call: .
j_call: TRBJ1-2
clone_size: .

cdr3_nt: TGTGCCAGCAGCGTAGACGCGACAGGGGGAGGCAAAGGGGCTTTCTTT
cdr3_aa: CASSVDATGGGKGAFF
v_call: TRBV9
d_call: TRBD1
j_call: TRBJ1-1
clone_size: .

cdr3_nt: TGTGCCAGCACCCCGGGGGGCTCGCGAATGAACACTGAAGCTTTCTTT
cdr3_aa: CASTPGGSRMNTEAFF
v_call: TRBV7-2
d_call: .
j_call: TRBJ1-1
clone_size: .

cdr3_nt: TGTGCCAGCAGCCCCTCGGACAGGGGCCTTTCACCCCTCCACTTT
cdr3_aa: CASSPSDRGLSPLHF
v_call: TRBV11-2
d_call: TRBD1
j_call: TRBJ1-6
clone_size: .

cdr3_nt: TGTGCCAGCAGCTTAGGGAGGGCTCTGAGGACTGAAGCTTTCTTT
cdr3_aa: CASSLGRALRTEAFF
v_call: TRBV11-2
d_call: .
j_call: TRBJ1-1
clone_size: once

cdr3_nt: TGTGCTAGTGGTATGGGATCGGGGAACACTGAAGCTTTCTTT
cdr3_aa: CASGMGSGNTEAFF
v_call: TRBV12-5
d_call: .
j_call: TRBJ1-1
clone_size: .

cdr3_nt: TGTGCCAGCAGCCCTAGCGGGGGTAACTATGGCTACACCTTC
cdr3_aa: CASSPSGGNYGYTF
v_call: TRBV7-8
d_call: .
j_call: TRBJ1-2
clone_size: .

cdr3_nt: TGTGCCAGCAAACAGGGGCCCCGCTCTGGAAACACCATATATTTT
cdr3_aa: CASKQGPRSGNTIYF
v_call: TRBV2
d_call: TRBD1
j_call: TRBJ1-3
clone_size: .

cdr3_nt: TGTGCCAGCAGTTTAGACAGGGGAAGGGGCTACGAGCAGTACTTC
cdr3_aa: CASSLDRGRGYEQYF
v_call: TRBV27
d_call: TRBD1
j_call: TRBJ2-7
clone_size: .

cdr3_nt: TGCGCCAGCAGCCTATCGGGGGAGTACTACACCTTC
cdr3_aa: CASSLSGEYYTF
v_call: TRBV4-3
d_call: .
j_call: TRBJ1-2
clone_size: .